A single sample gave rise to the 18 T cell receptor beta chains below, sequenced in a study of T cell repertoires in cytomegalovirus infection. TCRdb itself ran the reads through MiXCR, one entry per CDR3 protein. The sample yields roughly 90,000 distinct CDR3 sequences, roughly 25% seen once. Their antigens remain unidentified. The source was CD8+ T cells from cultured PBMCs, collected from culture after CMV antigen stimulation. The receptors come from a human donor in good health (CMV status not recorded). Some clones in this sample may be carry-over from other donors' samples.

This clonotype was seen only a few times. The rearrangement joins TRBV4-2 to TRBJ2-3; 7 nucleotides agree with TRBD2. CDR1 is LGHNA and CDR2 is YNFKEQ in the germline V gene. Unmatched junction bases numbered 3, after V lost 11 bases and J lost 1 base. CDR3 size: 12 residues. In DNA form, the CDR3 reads TGTGCCTCCAGCGGGGGCACAGATACGCAGTATTTT. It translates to CASSGGTDTQYF.

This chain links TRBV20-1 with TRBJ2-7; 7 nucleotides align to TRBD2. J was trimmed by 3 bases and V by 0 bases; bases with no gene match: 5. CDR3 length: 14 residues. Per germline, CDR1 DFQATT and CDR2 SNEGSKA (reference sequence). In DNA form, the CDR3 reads TGCAGTGCTAGAGATTTCACGGGAGGCTACGAGCAGTACTTC. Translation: CSARDFTGGYEQYF.

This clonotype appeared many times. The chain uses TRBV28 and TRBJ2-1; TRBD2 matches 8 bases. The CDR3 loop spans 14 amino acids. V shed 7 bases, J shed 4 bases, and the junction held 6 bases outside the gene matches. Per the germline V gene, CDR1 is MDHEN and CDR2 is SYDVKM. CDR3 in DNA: TGTGCCAGCACCGACGGGGGGGTATACAATGAGCAGTTCTTC. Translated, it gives CASTDGGVYNEQFF. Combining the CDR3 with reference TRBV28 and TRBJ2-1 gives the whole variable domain DVKVTQSSRYLVKRTGEKVFLECVQDMDHENMFWYRQDPGLGLRLIYFSYDVKMKEKGDIPEGYSVSREKKERFSLILESASTNQTSMYLCASTDGGVYNEQFFGPGTRLTVL.

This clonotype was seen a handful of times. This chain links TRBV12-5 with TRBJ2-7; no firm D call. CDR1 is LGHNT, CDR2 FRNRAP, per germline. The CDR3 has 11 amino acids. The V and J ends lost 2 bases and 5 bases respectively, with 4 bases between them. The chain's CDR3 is CASGLSHEQYF. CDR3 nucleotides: TGTGCTAGTGGTTTGTCCCACGAGCAGTACTTC.

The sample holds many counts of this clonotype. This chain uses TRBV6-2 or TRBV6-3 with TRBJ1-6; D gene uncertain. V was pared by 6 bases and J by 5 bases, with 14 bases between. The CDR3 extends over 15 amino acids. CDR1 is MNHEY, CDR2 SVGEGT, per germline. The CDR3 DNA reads TGTGCCAGCAGGGACTCCTCTGTGGATAATTCACCCCTCCACTTT. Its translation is CASRDSSVDNSPLHF.

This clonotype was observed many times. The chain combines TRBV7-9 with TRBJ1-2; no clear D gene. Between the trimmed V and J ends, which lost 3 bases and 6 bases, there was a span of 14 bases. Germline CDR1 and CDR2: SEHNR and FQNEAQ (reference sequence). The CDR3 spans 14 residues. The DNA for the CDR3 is TGTGCCAGCAGCTTGGGAAACGGACCTAATGGCTACACCTTC. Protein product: CASSLGNGPNGYTF.

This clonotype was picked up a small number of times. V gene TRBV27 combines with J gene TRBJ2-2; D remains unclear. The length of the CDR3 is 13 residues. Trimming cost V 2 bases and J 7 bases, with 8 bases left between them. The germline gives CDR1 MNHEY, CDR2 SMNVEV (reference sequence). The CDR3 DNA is TGTGCCAGCAGTTTAATTGGATTCGGGGAGCTGTTTTTT. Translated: CASSLIGFGELFF.

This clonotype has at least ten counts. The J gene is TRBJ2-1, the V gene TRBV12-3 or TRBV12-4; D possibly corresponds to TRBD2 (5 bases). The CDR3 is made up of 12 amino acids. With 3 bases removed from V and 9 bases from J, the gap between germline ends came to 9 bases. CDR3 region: CASSFRAGEQFF. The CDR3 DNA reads TGTGCCAGCAGTTTTCGGGCGGGTGAGCAGTTCTTC.

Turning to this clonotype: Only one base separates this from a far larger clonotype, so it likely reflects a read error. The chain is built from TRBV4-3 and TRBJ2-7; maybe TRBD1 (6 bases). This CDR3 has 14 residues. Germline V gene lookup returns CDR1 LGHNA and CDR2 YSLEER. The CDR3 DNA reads TGCACCAGCAGCCAAGGGCAGGGGCGGTACGAGCAGTACTTC. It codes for CTSSQGQGRYEQYF.

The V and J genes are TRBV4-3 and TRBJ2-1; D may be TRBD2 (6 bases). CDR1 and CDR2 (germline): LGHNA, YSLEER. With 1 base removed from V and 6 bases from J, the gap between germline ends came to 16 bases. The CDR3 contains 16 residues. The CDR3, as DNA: TGCGCCAGCAGCCAAGTCGGGGCGGGGAGAGGCAATGAGCAGTTCTTC. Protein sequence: CASSQVGAGRGNEQFF.

The CDR3 nucleotides are TGTGCCAGCAAGGTTGATCCCATGAACACTGAAGCTTTCTTT. Protein: CASKVDPMNTEAFF. The chain uses TRBV28 and TRBJ1-1, with D unresolved. Trimming stripped 7 bases from V and 0 bases from J, with 12 bases between. This CDR3 region has 14 residues. CDR1 and CDR2 from the germline V gene are MDHEN and SYDVKM.

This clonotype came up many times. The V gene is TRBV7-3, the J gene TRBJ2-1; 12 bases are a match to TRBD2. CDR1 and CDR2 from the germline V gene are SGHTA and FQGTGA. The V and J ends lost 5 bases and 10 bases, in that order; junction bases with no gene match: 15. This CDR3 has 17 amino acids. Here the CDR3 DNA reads TGTGCCAGCAGCCCTACCCCTGCTAGCGGGGGGGCTAAGGAGCAGTTCTTC. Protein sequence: CASSPTPASGGAKEQFF.

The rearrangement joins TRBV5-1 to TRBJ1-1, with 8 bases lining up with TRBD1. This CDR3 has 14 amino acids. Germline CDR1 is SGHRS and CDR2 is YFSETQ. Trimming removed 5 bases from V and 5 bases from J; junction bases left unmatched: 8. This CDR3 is CASSSRTGGTEAFF. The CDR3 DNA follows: TGCGCCAGCAGTTCCCGTACAGGGGGGACTGAAGCTTTCTTT. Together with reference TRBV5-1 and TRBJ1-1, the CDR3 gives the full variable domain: KAGVTQTPRYLIKTRGQQVTLSCSPISGHRSVSWYQQTPGQGLQFLFEYFSETQRNKGNFPGRFSGRQFSNSRSEMNVSTLELGDSALYLCASSSRTGGTEAFFGQGTRLTVV.

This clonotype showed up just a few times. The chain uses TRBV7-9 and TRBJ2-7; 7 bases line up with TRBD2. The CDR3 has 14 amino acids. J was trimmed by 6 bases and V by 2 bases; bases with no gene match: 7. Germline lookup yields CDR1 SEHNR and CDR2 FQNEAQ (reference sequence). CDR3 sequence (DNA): TGTGCCAGCAGCTTACCCGGGACTATACTCGAGCAGTACTTC. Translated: CASSLPGTILEQYF.

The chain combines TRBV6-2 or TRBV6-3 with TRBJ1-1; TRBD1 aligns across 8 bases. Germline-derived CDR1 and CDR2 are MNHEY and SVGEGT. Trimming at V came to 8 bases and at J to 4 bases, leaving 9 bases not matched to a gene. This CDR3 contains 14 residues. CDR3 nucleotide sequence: TGTGCCAGCGGGCCACAGGGGGTGATCACTGAAGCTTTCTTT. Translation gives CASGPQGVITEAFF.

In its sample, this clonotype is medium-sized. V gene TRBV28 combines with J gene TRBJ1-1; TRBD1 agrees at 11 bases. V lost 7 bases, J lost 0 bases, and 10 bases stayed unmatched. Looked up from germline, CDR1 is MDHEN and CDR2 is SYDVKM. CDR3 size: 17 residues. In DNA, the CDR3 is TGTGCCAGCAATACCCGGACAGGGGGCTTCATGAACACTGAAGCTTTCTTT. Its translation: CASNTRTGGFMNTEAFF.

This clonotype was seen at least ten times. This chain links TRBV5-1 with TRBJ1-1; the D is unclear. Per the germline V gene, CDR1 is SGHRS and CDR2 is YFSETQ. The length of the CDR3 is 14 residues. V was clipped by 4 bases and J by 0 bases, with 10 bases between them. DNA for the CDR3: TGCGCCAGCAGCCCGGACCTCATGAACACTGAAGCTTTCTTT. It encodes CASSPDLMNTEAFF. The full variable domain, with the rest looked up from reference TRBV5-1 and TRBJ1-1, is KAGVTQTPRYLIKTRGQQVTLSCSPISGHRSVSWYQQTPGQGLQFLFEYFSETQRNKGNFPGRFSGRQFSNSRSEMNVSTLELGDSALYLCASSPDLMNTEAFFGQGTRLTVV.

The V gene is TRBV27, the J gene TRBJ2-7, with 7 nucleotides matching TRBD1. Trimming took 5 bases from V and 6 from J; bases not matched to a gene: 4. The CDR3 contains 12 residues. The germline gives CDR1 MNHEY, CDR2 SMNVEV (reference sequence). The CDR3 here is CASSDTGAEQYF. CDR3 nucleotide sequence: TGTGCCAGCAGTGACACAGGGGCCGAGCAGTACTTC.